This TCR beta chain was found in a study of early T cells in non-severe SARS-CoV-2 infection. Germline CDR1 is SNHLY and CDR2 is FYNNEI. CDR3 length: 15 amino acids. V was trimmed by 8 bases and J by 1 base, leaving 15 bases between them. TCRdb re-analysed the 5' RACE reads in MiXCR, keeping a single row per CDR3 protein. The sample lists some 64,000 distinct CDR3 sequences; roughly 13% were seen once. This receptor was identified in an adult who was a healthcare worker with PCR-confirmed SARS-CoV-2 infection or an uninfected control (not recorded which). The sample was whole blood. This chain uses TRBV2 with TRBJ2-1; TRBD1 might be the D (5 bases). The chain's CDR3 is CASSSSQGSYNEQFF. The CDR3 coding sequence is TGTGCCAGCTCCTCCTCCCAGGGATCCTACAATGAGCAGTTCTTC.